Sequencing of this T cell receptor beta chain was carried out in a study of blood T cells in healthy people across ages. This CDR3 spans 15 amino acids. Per germline, CDR1 DFQATT and CDR2 SNEGSKA (reference sequence). Points from the study as a whole: Naive T cell percentage by flow cytometry tracked strongly with beta diversity.

Total RNA, at least 6 micrograms per sample, was extracted from PBMCs. A second 7 to 11 cycle PCR used barcoded and J-beta primers. TCRdb analysed the 5' RACE reads with MiXCR anew, one entry per CDR3 protein. This table holds 800,000 or so distinct CDR3 sequences, about 59% found once. Turning to this clonotype: Its specificity is unknown. The junction differs from germline at one of its ends, possibly a read error.

V and J are TRBV20-1 and TRBJ2-7; a possible D gene is TRBD1 (6 bases). The sequenced sample was blood. The TCR sequence derives from a man in his thirties or forties in good health. The CDR3 reads CSASYRAASSYEQYF. CDR3 nucleotides: TGTAGTGCTTCCTACAGGGCTGCGTCTTCCTACGAGCAGTACTTC.